This is a list of T cell receptor beta chains from one sample in a study of glioma-infiltrating T cells after dendritic cell vaccination. Repertoires were generated with immunoSEQ multiplex PCR, while TCRdb's copy carries only in-frame clones and drops some. The sample lists 45,000 to 50,000 clones, around 86% seen once, with approximately 10% in the top ten. The input for sequencing was blood, taken before dendritic cell vaccination. The receptors come from a human donor with glioblastoma. Both conserved end residues are part of each CDR3. Each record gives: J gene, V gene, CDR3 length, clone size, D gene, CDR3 protein, CDR3 DNA. The D gene is left open where the match is weak. A clone size is listed for some rows: how often the clone was seen (once, few, many), or a class if it is expanded.

TRBJ1-1,TRBV18,15,-,TRBD1,CASSPPGTGTTEAFF,TGTGCCAGCTCACCACCCGGGACAGGAACTACTGAAGCTTTCTTT
TRBJ2-2,TRBV7-9,14,-,-,CASSFQGMTGELFF,TGTGCCAGCAGCTTCCAGGGGATGACCGGGGAGCTGTTTTTT
TRBJ2-7,TRBV13,15,-,TRBD2,CASSLELAKSYEQYF,TGTGCCAGCAGCTTGGAACTAGCGAAATCCTACGAGCAGTACTTC
TRBJ1-1,TRBV27,13,-,TRBD1,CATKTGGGTEAFF,TGTGCCACCAAGACAGGGGGCGGCACTGAAGCTTTCTTT
TRBJ2-4,TRBV19,15,-,-,CASSMGLGAPNIQYF,TGTGCCAGTAGTATGGGGCTAGGGGCCCCTAACATTCAGTACTTC
TRBJ1-1,TRBV10-1,14,-,-,CASSDGGSNTEAFF,TGCGCCAGCAGTGACGGGGGATCGAACACTGAAGCTTTCTTT
TRBJ2-7,TRBV6-1,13,-,-,CASGMDRGDEQYF,TGTGCCAGCGGAATGGACAGAGGGGACGAGCAGTACTTC
TRBJ1-1,TRBV7-9,13,few,-,CASSLDMNTEAFF,TGTGCCAGCAGCTTAGATATGAACACTGAAGCTTTCTTT
TRBJ1-1,TRBV5-1,14,-,-,CASSPDVSGLQAFF,TGCGCCAGCAGCCCGGACGTGTCAGGGCTCCAAGCTTTCTTT
TRBJ2-7,TRBV28,15,-,TRBD2,CASRTASGGANEQYF,TGTGCCAGCAGGACCGCTAGCGGGGGGGCAAACGAGCAGTACTTC
TRBJ1-2,TRBV6-6,15,-,TRBD1,CASSRAQGAGYGYTF,TGTGCCAGCAGTAGGGCACAGGGGGCAGGCTATGGCTACACCTTC
TRBJ2-5,TRBV7-7,14,-,-,CASSQGLRGETQYF,TGTGCCAGCAGCCAAGGACTCCGCGGAGAGACCCAGTACTTC
TRBJ1-4,TRBV2,15,-,-,CASSETGVEGEKLFF,TGTGCCAGCAGCGAGACGGGGGTTGAAGGTGAAAAACTGTTTTTT
TRBJ1-2,TRBV28,13,-,-,CASSLRGGYGYTF,TGTGCCAGCAGTTTACGGGGGGGATATGGCTACACCTTC
TRBJ2-1,TRBV10-3,18,-,TRBD1,CAISEGGEDRDFNNEQFF,TGTGCCATCAGTGAGGGGGGTGAAGACAGGGATTTCAACAATGAGCAGTTCTTC
TRBJ1-2,TRBV27,14,-,-,CASSLGPGGSGYTF,TGTGCCAGCAGTTTAGGCCCGGGTGGTAGTGGCTACACCTTC
TRBJ1-1,TRBV30,15,-,-,CAWGISGGRSTEAFF,TGTGCCTGGGGAATAAGCGGGGGGCGAAGCACTGAAGCTTTCTTT
TRBJ1-1,TRBV5-1,14,few,TRBD1,CASSSATGGTEAFF,TGCGCCAGCAGCTCGGCGACAGGGGGCACTGAAGCTTTCTTT
TRBJ2-3,TRBV29-1,13,-,-,CSVGSRDTDTQYF,TGCAGCGTTGGAAGCAGGGACACAGATACGCAGTATTTT
TRBJ2-3,TRBV6-5,14,-,TRBD2,CASRSSGRADTQYF,TGTGCCAGCAGGTCGAGCGGGAGGGCCGATACGCAGTATTTT
TRBJ2-2,TRBV4-2,15,-,TRBD1,CASRTNRQGPGELFF,TGTGCCAGCAGGACTAATAGACAGGGGCCCGGGGAGCTGTTTTTT
TRBJ1-2,TRBV27,16,-,-,CASSLSGGVANYGYTF,TGTGCCAGCAGTTTATCGGGCGGGGTAGCTAACTATGGCTACACCTTC
TRBJ2-1,TRBV15,14,-,-,CATSRDPGGNEQFF,TGTGCCACCAGCAGAGATCCCGGCGGCAATGAGCAGTTCTTC
TRBJ2-3,TRBV6-1,16,-,TRBD2,CASSGGTSGVTDTQYF,TGTGCCAGCAGTGGGGGGACTAGCGGTGTCACAGATACGCAGTATTTT
TRBJ1-4,TRBV7-2,15,-,-,CASTTRGGAGEKLFF,TGTGCCAGCACCACTAGGGGGGGGGCAGGTGAAAAACTGTTTTTT
TRBJ2-7,TRBV6-1,13,-,-,CASSRPRSYEQYF,TGTGCCAGCAGCCGCCCCAGGTCCTACGAGCAGTACTTC
TRBJ2-5,TRBV7-2,14,-,TRBD2,CASGLAGGRGTQYF,TGTGCCAGCGGACTAGCGGGGGGGCGGGGGACCCAGTACTTC
TRBJ1-1,TRBV2,14,-,TRBD1,CASLTGGRNTEAFF,TGTGCCAGCCTGACAGGGGGGAGGAACACTGAAGCTTTCTTT
TRBJ2-7,TRBV18,15,-,-,CASSPQAGKAYEQYF,TGTGCCAGCTCACCCCAGGCGGGGAAGGCCTACGAGCAGTACTTC
TRBJ1-1,TRBV29-1,13,-,TRBD1,CSAGTGPNTEAFF,TGCAGCGCCGGGACAGGACCGAACACTGAAGCTTTCTTT
TRBJ2-7,TRBV4-1,17,-,TRBD1,CASSQDRRTGNNYEQYF,TGCGCCAGCAGCCAAGATCGAAGGACAGGGAACAACTACGAGCAGTACTTC
TRBJ2-4,TRBV30,11,-,-,CAWSASSIQYF,TGTGCCTGGAGTGCGAGTAGCATTCAGTACTTC
TRBJ2-5,TRBV19,12,-,-,CASNVGGETQYF,TGTGCCAGTAACGTGGGCGGGGAGACCCAGTACTTC
TRBJ2-3,TRBV9,19,-,TRBD2,CASSVAGGTSGGSTDTQYF,TGTGCCAGCAGCGTAGCGGGTGGGACTAGCGGGGGAAGCACAGATACGCAGTATTTT
TRBJ1-1,TRBV7-2,14,-,-,CASSLASPGTEAFF,TGTGCCAGCAGCTTAGCGTCACCGGGCACTGAAGCTTTCTTT
TRBJ1-2,TRBV10-3,13,-,TRBD1,CAIRGDSNYGYTF,TGTGCCATCAGAGGGGACAGCAACTATGGCTACACCTTC